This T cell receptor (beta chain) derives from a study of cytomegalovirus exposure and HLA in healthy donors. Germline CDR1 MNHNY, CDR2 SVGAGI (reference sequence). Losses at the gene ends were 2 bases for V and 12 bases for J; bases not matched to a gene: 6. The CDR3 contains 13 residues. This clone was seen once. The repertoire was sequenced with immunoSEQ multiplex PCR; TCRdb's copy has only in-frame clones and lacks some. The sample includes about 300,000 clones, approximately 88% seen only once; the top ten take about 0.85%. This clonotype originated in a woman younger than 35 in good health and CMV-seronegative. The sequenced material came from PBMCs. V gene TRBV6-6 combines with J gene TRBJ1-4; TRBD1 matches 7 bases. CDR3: CASSYMTGLELFF. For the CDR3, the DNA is TGTGCCAGCAGTTACATGACAGGGCTAGAACTGTTTTTT.